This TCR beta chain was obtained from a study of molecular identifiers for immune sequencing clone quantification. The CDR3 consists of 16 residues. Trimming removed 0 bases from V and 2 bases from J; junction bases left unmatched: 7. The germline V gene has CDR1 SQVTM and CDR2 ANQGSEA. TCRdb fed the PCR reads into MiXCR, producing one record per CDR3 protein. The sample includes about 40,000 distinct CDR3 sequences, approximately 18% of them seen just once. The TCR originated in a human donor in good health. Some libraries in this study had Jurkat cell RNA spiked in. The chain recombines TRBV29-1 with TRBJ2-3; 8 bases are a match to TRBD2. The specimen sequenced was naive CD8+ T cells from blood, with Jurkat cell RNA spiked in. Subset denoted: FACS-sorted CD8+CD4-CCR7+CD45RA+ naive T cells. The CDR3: CSVEDLTSVSTDTQYF. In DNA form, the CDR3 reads TGCAGCGTTGAAGATCTGACTAGCGTTTCCACAGATACGCAGTATTTT.